Given below is one T cell receptor (beta chain) in context. Data came from immunoSEQ multiplex PCR; TCRdb stores just in-frame clones and leaves some out. The data contain more than 15,000 clones, 80% to 90% of them singletons. The data derive from a study of T cell changes during pregnancy in multiple sclerosis. V lost 8 bases and J 1 base, leaving 6 bases between the germline ends. The CDR3 is 11 amino acids. The germline CDR1 and CDR2 sequences are WNHNN and SYGVQD (reference sequence). The sample here was CD8+ T cells from peripheral blood mononuclear cells, taken in the second trimester of pregnancy. The source is a female donor in good health, enrolled as a control in a pregnancy study. The V gene is TRBV10-1, the J gene TRBJ2-7, with D unresolved. The CDR3 region has the DNA TGCGCCAGCCTCCTGTCCTACGAGCAGTACTTC. Its translation: CASLLSYEQYF.